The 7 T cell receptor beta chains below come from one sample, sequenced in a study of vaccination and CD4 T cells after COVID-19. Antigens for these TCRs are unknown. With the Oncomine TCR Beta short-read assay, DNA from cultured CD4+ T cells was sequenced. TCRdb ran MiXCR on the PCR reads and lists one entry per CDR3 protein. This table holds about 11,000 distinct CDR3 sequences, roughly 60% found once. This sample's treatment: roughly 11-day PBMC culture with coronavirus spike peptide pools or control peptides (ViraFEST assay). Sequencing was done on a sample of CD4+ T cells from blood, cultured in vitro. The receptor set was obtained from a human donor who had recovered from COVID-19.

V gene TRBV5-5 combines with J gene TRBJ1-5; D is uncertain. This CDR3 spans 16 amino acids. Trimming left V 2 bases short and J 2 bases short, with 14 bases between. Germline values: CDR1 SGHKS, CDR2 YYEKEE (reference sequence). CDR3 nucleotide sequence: TGTGCCAGCAGCTTTGTCGCCCTGGATGGCAATCAGCCCCAGCATTTT. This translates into CASSFVALDGNQPQHF.

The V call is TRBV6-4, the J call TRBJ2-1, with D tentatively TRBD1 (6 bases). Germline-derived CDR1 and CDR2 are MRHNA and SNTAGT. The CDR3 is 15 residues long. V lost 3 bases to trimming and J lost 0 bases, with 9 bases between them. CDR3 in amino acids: CASSEQGSSYNEQFF. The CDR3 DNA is TGTGCCAGCAGTGAGCAGGGGAGCTCCTACAATGAGCAGTTCTTC.

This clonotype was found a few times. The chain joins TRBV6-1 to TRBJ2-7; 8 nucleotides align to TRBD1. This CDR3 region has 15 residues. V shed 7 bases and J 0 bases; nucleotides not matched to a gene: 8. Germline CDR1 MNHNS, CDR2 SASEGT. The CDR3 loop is CASTPGQASSYEQYF. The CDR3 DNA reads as TGTGCCAGCACCCCGGGACAGGCGAGCTCCTACGAGCAGTACTTC.

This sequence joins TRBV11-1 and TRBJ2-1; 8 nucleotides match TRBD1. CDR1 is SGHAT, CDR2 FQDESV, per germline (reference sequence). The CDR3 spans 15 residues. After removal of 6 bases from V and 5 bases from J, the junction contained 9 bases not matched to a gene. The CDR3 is CASSQGQGANNEQFF. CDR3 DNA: TGTGCCAGCAGTCAAGGACAGGGAGCCAACAATGAGCAGTTCTTC.

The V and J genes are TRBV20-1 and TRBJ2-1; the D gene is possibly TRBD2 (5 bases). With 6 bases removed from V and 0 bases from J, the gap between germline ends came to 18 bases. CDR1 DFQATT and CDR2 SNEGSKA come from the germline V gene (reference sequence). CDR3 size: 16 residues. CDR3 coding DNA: TGCAGTGCCTACTCTCGGACTGGGAACTCCTACAATGAGCAGTTCTTC. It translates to CSAYSRTGNSYNEQFF.

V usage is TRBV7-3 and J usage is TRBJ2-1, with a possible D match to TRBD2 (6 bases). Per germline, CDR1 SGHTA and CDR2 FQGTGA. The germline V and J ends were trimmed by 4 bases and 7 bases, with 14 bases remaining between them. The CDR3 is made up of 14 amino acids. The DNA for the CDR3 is TGTGCCAGCAGCTCCGGGGACTTATGGAATGAGCAGTTCTTC. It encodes CASSSGDLWNEQFF.

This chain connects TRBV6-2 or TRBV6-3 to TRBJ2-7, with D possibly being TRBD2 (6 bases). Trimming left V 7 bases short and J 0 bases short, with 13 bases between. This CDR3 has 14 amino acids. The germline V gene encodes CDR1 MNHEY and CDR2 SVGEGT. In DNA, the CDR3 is TGTGCCAGCACTCGGGACTCGAACTCCTACGAGCAGTACTTC. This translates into CASTRDSNSYEQYF.